The 25 T cell receptor beta chains in this list originate from one sample, sequenced in a study of T cell responses to AZD1222 COVID-19 vaccine. Profiling relied on immunoSEQ multiplex PCR, and the TCRdb table lists in-frame clones only, not all of them. The sample has some 100,000 clones, more than 75% seen once. The specimen was peripheral blood, collected 28 days after the second AZD1222 dose. Receptors were obtained from an adult who received the AZD1222 COVID-19 vaccine.

J is TRBJ1-2 and V is TRBV7-9; 11 bases match TRBD1. The CDR3 covers 16 residues. In germline, CDR1 is SEHNR, CDR2 FQNEAQ (reference sequence). V trimming: 1 base; J trimming: 8 bases; junction bases outside the gene matches: 9. The CDR3 loop reads CASSLGTGGESNGYTF. The CDR3 nucleotides are TGTGCCAGCAGCTTAGGGACAGGGGGCGAGTCTAACGGCTACACCTTC.

The chain is built from TRBV3-1 (or the pseudogene TRBV3-2) and TRBJ1-6, with D hard to call. This CDR3 spans 15 amino acids. The germline V and J ends were trimmed by 5 bases and 6 bases, with 14 bases remaining between them. The germline V gene has CDR1 LGHDT and CDR2 YNNKEL (reference sequence). The chain's CDR3 is CASSRTDSGNSPLHF. The CDR3 nucleotides are TGTGCCAGCAGCAGGACGGATTCGGGTAATTCACCCCTCCACTTT.

DNA for the CDR3: TGTGCCAGCTCGCAGGACCGGACCGGGGAGCTGTTTTTT. Amino acids: CASSQDRTGELFF. V and J are TRBV18 and TRBJ2-2; no firm D call. The CDR3 is 13 residues long. V lost 6 bases and J 5 bases, leaving 10 bases between the germline ends. Germline V CDR1 and CDR2: KGHSH, LQKENI.

The rearrangement uses TRBV9 and TRBJ1-1; maybe TRBD1 (5 bases). V lost 3 bases to trimming and J lost 2 bases, with 8 bases between them. Germline CDR1 is SGDLS and CDR2 is YYNGEE. The CDR3 spans 13 residues. The CDR3: CASSGQSNTEAFF. CDR3 DNA: TGTGCCAGCAGCGGACAGTCTAACACTGAAGCTTTCTTT.

This clone was found many times. The chain is built from TRBV18 and TRBJ2-3; D may be TRBD1 (6 bases). The V end lost 5 bases, the J end lost 2 bases, and 14 bases lay between the germline ends. This CDR3 has 15 amino acids. CDR1 KGHSH and CDR2 LQKENI come from the germline V gene. The CDR3 region is CASSAKTGATDTQYF. CDR3 coding DNA: TGTGCCAGCTCAGCGAAGACAGGAGCCACAGATACGCAGTATTTT.

This clone has just a few counts. The chain uses TRBV18 and TRBJ2-7; 9 nucleotides align to TRBD1. This CDR3 spans 15 amino acids. The ends lost 3 bases at V and 5 bases at J; junction bases unmatched: 8. The germline V gene has CDR1 KGHSH and CDR2 LQKENI. CDR3 sequence: CASSPTLGQGDEQYF. The CDR3 DNA sequence: TGTGCCAGCTCACCTACACTGGGACAGGGTGACGAGCAGTACTTC.

The genes are TRBV6-5 and TRBJ1-1; D not certain. Germline CDR1 reads MNHEY; CDR2 reads SVGAGI. The CDR3 is 14 amino acids. Between the trimmed V and J ends, which lost 6 bases and 10 bases, there was a span of 21 bases. CDR3: CASRPDFVWSAAFF. CDR3 DNA sequence: TGTGCCAGCAGGCCGGACTTCGTTTGGAGTGCAGCTTTCTTT.

The chain recombines TRBV7-9 with TRBJ2-1, with 8 bases that match TRBD1. CDR3 length: 15 amino acids. J was trimmed by 6 bases and V by 1 base; bases with no gene match: 5. CDR1 SEHNR and CDR2 FQNEAQ come from the germline V gene (reference sequence). CDR3 loop: CASSLGGQVRNEQFF. Here the CDR3 DNA reads TGTGCCAGCAGCTTAGGGGGACAGGTACGCAATGAGCAGTTCTTC.

The rearrangement links TRBV19 to TRBJ2-2, with a tentative D call TRBD1 (5 bases). Trimming left V 1 base short and J 8 bases short, with 11 bases between. Germline lookup yields CDR1 LNHDA and CDR2 SQIVND (reference sequence). The CDR3 is 14 residues long. Written as DNA, the CDR3 is TGTGCCAGTAGTATAGCCCCTGGGGCGGGGGAGCTGTTTTTT. Amino acids: CASSIAPGAGELFF.

This chain connects TRBV6-6 to TRBJ2-5, with D uncertain. This CDR3 contains 12 residues. V was shortened by 4 bases and J by 2 bases, with 5 bases between the two germline ends. Germline V gene lookup returns CDR1 MNHNY and CDR2 SVGAGI (reference sequence). CDR3 DNA sequence: TGTGCCAGCAGTTTTAAACAAGAGACCCAGTACTTC. Translated, it gives CASSFKQETQYF.

The chain has TRBV9 and TRBJ1-2; D is unresolved. The CDR3 length is 17 residues. V was trimmed by 6 bases and J by 0 bases, leaving 21 bases between them. The germline gives CDR1 SGDLS, CDR2 YYNGEE. As DNA, the CDR3 is TGTGCCAGCAACCCGGTGATCCCGAACCCAGCTAACTATGGCTACACCTTC. Translation gives CASNPVIPNPANYGYTF.

The chain has TRBV27 and TRBJ1-6, with TRBD1 as a possible D gene (6 bases). Looked up from germline, CDR1 is MNHEY and CDR2 is SMNVEV (reference sequence). Between the trimmed V and J ends, which lost 5 bases and 9 bases, there was a span of 17 bases. The length of the CDR3 is 15 residues. DNA for the CDR3: TGTGCCAGCAGTCCCCATGAAGGGGGGGGTTCACCCCTCCACTTT. Translated, it gives CASSPHEGGGSPLHF.

The J gene is TRBJ1-1, the V gene TRBV28, with D possibly matching TRBD1 (6 bases). Between the trimmed V and J ends, which lost 6 bases and 1 base, there was a span of 12 bases. CDR1 is MDHEN and CDR2 is SYDVKM in the germline V gene. This CDR3 region has 14 residues. Written as DNA, the CDR3 is TGTGCCAGCAGAAACCTGGGACAGAACACTGAAGCTTTCTTT. Amino acids: CASRNLGQNTEAFF. The whole variable domain, remainder taken from reference TRBV28 and TRBJ1-1, is DVKVTQSSRYLVKRTGEKVFLECVQDMDHENMFWYRQDPGLGLRLIYFSYDVKMKEKGDIPEGYSVSREKKERFSLILESASTNQTSMYLCASRNLGQNTEAFFGQGTRLTVV.

This chain connects TRBV19 to TRBJ2-3; a possible D gene is TRBD2 (6 bases). This CDR3 spans 15 amino acids. V dropped 1 base and J dropped 6 bases, with 14 bases sitting between them. The germline V gene encodes CDR1 LNHDA and CDR2 SQIVND (reference sequence). In DNA, the CDR3 is TGTGCCAGTAGTATAGGGGGGGTATCATCTGATACGCAGTATTTT. This encodes CASSIGGVSSDTQYF.

The V call is TRBV2, the J call TRBJ1-2, with no clear D. CDR3 length: 15 residues. Trimming took 5 bases from V and 2 from J, leaving 15 bases between them. Germline V gene lookup returns CDR1 SNHLY and CDR2 FYNNEI. In DNA form, the CDR3 reads TGTGCCAGCAGTTCCCACCGGGGAGCGAACTATGGCTACACCTTC. As protein: CASSSHRGANYGYTF.

The V gene is TRBV2, the J gene TRBJ1-1; D gene ambiguous. This CDR3 spans 13 amino acids. Germline lookup yields CDR1 SNHLY and CDR2 FYNNEI. V was clipped by 8 bases and J by 1 base, with 11 bases between them. In DNA form, the CDR3 reads TGTGCCAGCGTTATAGGTTGGAACACTGAAGCTTTCTTT. Protein product: CASVIGWNTEAFF.

The chain is built from TRBV7-9 and TRBJ2-3; TRBD2 agrees at 13 bases. CDR1 and CDR2 from the germline V gene are SEHNR and FQNEAQ (reference sequence). J lost 0 bases, V lost 2 bases, and 8 bases had no gene match. This CDR3 is built from 19 residues. The CDR3 here is CASSLLGLAGERSTDTQYF. CDR3 bases: TGTGCCAGCAGCTTACTCGGACTAGCGGGAGAAAGAAGCACAGATACGCAGTATTTT.

The chain is built from TRBV27 and TRBJ1-5; D call uncertain. The length of the CDR3 is 13 residues. V was pared by 0 bases and J by 7 bases, with 7 bases between. From germline, CDR1 is MNHEY and CDR2 SMNVEV (reference sequence). The CDR3 loop reads CASSLSRRQPQHF. For the CDR3, the DNA is TGTGCCAGCAGTTTATCGCGAAGACAGCCCCAGCATTTT.

The chain has TRBV4-1 and TRBJ1-5, with TRBD1 matching 8 bases. Germline trimming cut 7 bases from V and 3 bases from J; bases unmatched to any gene: 8. The CDR3 has 15 residues. Germline V gene sequence: CDR1 MGHRA, CDR2 YSYEKL. CDR3 region: CASTSDRGSNQPQHF. CDR3 sequence (DNA): TGCGCCAGCACCTCAGACAGGGGATCCAATCAGCCCCAGCATTTT.

The genes are TRBV13 and TRBJ2-4; D is unclear. The CDR3 consists of 15 residues. V was trimmed by 6 bases and J by 0 bases, leaving 12 bases between them. The germline CDR1 and CDR2 sequences are PRHDT and FYEKMQ (reference sequence). In DNA form, the CDR3 reads TGTGCCAGCAGGATGGGTCGGTTAGCCAAAAACATTCAGTACTTC. Protein sequence: CASRMGRLAKNIQYF.

The chain employs TRBV7-9 and TRBJ2-5; tentative D call: TRBD1 (6 bases). The CDR3 is 17 amino acids. The germline V gene has CDR1 SEHNR and CDR2 FQNEAQ (reference sequence). The V gene lost 3 bases and the J gene lost 0 bases, with 17 bases spanning the gap. The CDR3 DNA reads as TGTGCCAGCAGCTTCCCCAGGCCCGGGACATACCAAGAGACCCAGTACTTC. It encodes CASSFPRPGTYQETQYF.

The CDR3 loop reads CASSQDTNPNSPLHF. In DNA form, the CDR3 reads TGCGCCAGCAGCCAAGATACGAATCCGAATTCACCCCTCCACTTT. V gene TRBV4-1 combines with J gene TRBJ1-6; no firm D call. The germline gives CDR1 MGHRA, CDR2 YSYEKL. The CDR3 loop spans 15 amino acids. V dropped 0 bases and J dropped 7 bases, with 10 bases sitting between them.

The rearrangement links TRBV3-1 (or the pseudogene TRBV3-2) to TRBJ1-6, with D unclear. CDR3 size: 16 residues. V gave up 2 bases and J gave up 0 bases, with 8 bases separating them. CDR1 and CDR2 from the germline V gene are LGHDT and YNNKEL (reference sequence). CDR3 sequence (DNA): TGTGCCAGCAGCCAAATTGGTAGCTCCTATAATTCACCCCTCCACTTT. It specifies CASSQIGSSYNSPLHF.

The CDR3 spells CASSVGLNNEQFF. CDR3 DNA: TGTGCCAGCAGCGTCGGACTAAACAATGAGCAGTTCTTC. The chain is built from TRBV9 and TRBJ2-1; D is perhaps TRBD2 (6 bases). CDR3 length: 13 residues. Deletions cut 2 bases from V and 5 bases from J, with 8 bases between. Germline CDR1 SGDLS, CDR2 YYNGEE.

The CDR3 DNA follows: TGTGCCAGCAGTTACTCGAGAGGGTCGCCTGCAACTAATGAAAAACTGTTTTTT. Protein: CASSYSRGSPATNEKLFF. The chain recombines TRBV6-2 or TRBV6-3 with TRBJ1-4; no clear D. From germline, CDR1 is MNHEY and CDR2 SVGEGT. Trimming shortened V by 0 bases and J by 0 bases, and 14 bases separated the two germline ends. The CDR3 is 18 amino acids.